What follows are 4 T cell receptor beta chains derived from one specimen sequenced in a study of blood T cell repertoires in COVID-19. The table came from immunoSEQ multiplex PCR; TCRdb's copy has only in-frame clones and leaves some out. The sample has about 260,000 clones; approximately 86% are singletons. Sequenced sample: peripheral blood. The receptor source for this set is a woman in her sixties with COVID-19, enrolled during active disease.

The V call is TRBV7-2, the J call TRBJ2-5; the D is unclear. V was cut by 6 bases and J by 5 bases, with 10 bases left in between. Germline CDR1 reads SGHTA; CDR2 reads FQGNSA. The CDR3 length is 12 residues. This CDR3 reads CASSLSLETQYF. For the CDR3, the DNA is TGTGCCAGCAGTCTGTCCCTGGAGACCCAGTACTTC.

The rearrangement uses TRBV5-8 and TRBJ1-6, with 8 bases that match TRBD1. The CDR3 runs to 15 residues. Germline CDR1 and CDR2: SGHTS and YDEGEE. After removal of 5 bases from V and 7 bases from J, the junction contained 8 bases not matched to a gene. The CDR3 here is CASRRTGPRNSPLHF. DNA for the CDR3: TGTGCCAGCAGGCGGACAGGGCCCCGGAATTCACCCCTCCACTTT.

This chain joins TRBV28 and TRBJ1-6; TRBD1 aligns across 7 bases. V shed 5 bases, J shed 4 bases, and the junction held 5 bases outside the gene matches. CDR1 MDHEN and CDR2 SYDVKM come from the germline V gene. CDR3 length: 15 residues. The CDR3 here is CASSKGTEYNSPLHF. Written as DNA, the CDR3 is TGTGCCAGCAGTAAAGGGACAGAGTATAATTCACCCCTCCACTTT. Using reference TRBV28 and TRBJ1-6 for the parts outside the CDR3, the full variable domain is DVKVTQSSRYLVKRTGEKVFLECVQDMDHENMFWYRQDPGLGLRLIYFSYDVKMKEKGDIPEGYSVSREKKERFSLILESASTNQTSMYLCASSKGTEYNSPLHFGNGTRLTVT.

The V and J genes are TRBV27 and TRBJ1-1; D is perhaps TRBD1 (6 bases). The V and J ends lost 6 bases and 4 bases respectively, with 21 bases between them. Germline assignment: CDR1 MNHEY and CDR2 SMNVEV (reference sequence). This CDR3 has 16 amino acids. The chain's CDR3 is CASSLGQWGKSTEAFF. The DNA for the CDR3 is TGTGCCAGCAGCCTTGGACAGTGGGGCAAGAGCACTGAAGCTTTCTTT.